This T cell receptor (beta chain) stems from a study of blood T cell repertoires in COVID-19. Study summary: Sample material is recorded as cDNA or gDNA derived from T cells, B-cell-depleted T cells, or PBMCs.

Authors' processing steps: How many nucleated cells were present was estimated from reference gene primer amplification. Profiled with immunoSEQ multiplex PCR; TCRdb holds only in-frame clones, not every one. The V and J calls and clone size come from that table; D and trimming were worked out from the DNA. The table has 200,000 to 250,000 clones, about nine tenths seen once. The ends were cut back, 6 bases at V and 6 bases at J, with 21 bases in the middle. Germline CDR1 MNHEY, CDR2 SVGEGT. This CDR3 has 16 amino acids. Material: PBMCs or T cells enriched from blood (not recorded which). J is TRBJ2-1 and V is TRBV6-2 or TRBV6-3; maybe TRBD2 (5 bases). The sequence was collected from a man younger than 45 in a cohort exposed to, infected with or recovered from COVID-19 (not recorded which). CDR3 region: CASSPGFGGRPNEQFF. CDR3 DNA sequence: TGTGCCAGCAGCCCTGGGTTTGGAGGTCGCCCCAATGAGCAGTTCTTC.